Listed here are 13 T cell receptor beta chains from one sample, sequenced in a study of blood T cell repertoires in COVID-19. TCRdb keeps only in-frame clones here, not all; method: immunoSEQ multiplex PCR. The sample yields around 59,000 clones, 73% seen once. Sequenced material: peripheral blood. The receptor source for this set is a woman aged 50 to 65 with active or convalescent COVID-19.

This rearrangement joins TRBV2 to TRBJ2-3, with 8 bases fitting TRBD2. The CDR3 has 14 amino acids. Germline CDR1 SNHLY, CDR2 FYNNEI. V lost 6 bases, J lost 3 bases, and 5 bases stayed unmatched. DNA of the CDR3: TGTGCCAGCAGAGAACTAGCGGTGACAGATACGCAGTATTTT. Translated, it gives CASRELAVTDTQYF.

This clone has a single count. The chain carries TRBV28 and TRBJ1-5; unclear D gene. V dropped 6 bases and J dropped 10 bases, with 16 bases sitting between them. CDR3 length: 13 residues. CDR1 and CDR2 from the germline V gene are MDHEN and SYDVKM. The CDR3 DNA is TGTGCCAGCAGACCGGGAACCGCCCGCCCCCAGCATTTT. Its translation is CASRPGTARPQHF.

This sequence joins TRBV5-6 and TRBJ1-6; 8 bases are a match to TRBD1. Trimming cost V 3 bases and J 5 bases; bases outside gene matches: 10. Germline CDR1 and CDR2: SGHDT and YYEEEE. The CDR3 covers 17 residues. The CDR3 sequence is CASSSTSTGADNSPLHF. CDR3 DNA: TGTGCCAGCAGCTCTACTTCGACAGGGGCGGATAATTCACCCCTCCACTTT.

The chain uses TRBV6-5 and TRBJ2-3; possible D gene TRBD2, 7 bases. Germline CDR1 reads MNHEY; CDR2 reads SVGAGI. V lost 6 bases, J lost 3 bases, and 10 bases lay in between. This CDR3 is built from 13 residues. DNA of the CDR3: TGTGCCAGCAGGGGAGGGGGAACAGATACGCAGTATTTT. Amino acid sequence: CASRGGGTDTQYF.

The chain couples TRBV14 to TRBJ1-1, with TRBD1 as a possible D gene (6 bases). V lost 2 bases and J lost 4, with 14 bases in between. The CDR3 loop spans 15 amino acids. CDR1 SGHDN and CDR2 FVKESK come from the germline V gene. The DNA of the CDR3 is TGTGCCAGCAGCCAACTGTGGGGGCCGGGCACTGAAGCTTTCTTT. The encoded protein is CASSQLWGPGTEAFF.

This clone was recorded once. V usage is TRBV2 and J usage is TRBJ1-2; tentative D call: TRBD1 (6 bases). The length of the CDR3 is 13 residues. Germline V gene lookup returns CDR1 SNHLY and CDR2 FYNNEI. Trimming left V 8 bases short and J 5 bases short, with 15 bases between. The CDR3 loop reads CASSGARRYGYTF. The DNA for the CDR3 is TGTGCCAGCTCAGGGGCCAGGCGATATGGCTACACCTTC.

This chain uses TRBV5-1 with TRBJ2-7; TRBD1 agrees at 9 bases. Germline V lookup: CDR1 SGHRS, CDR2 YFSETQ. The V and J ends lost 2 bases and 4 bases, in that order; junction bases with no gene match: 4. The CDR3 is 14 residues long. CDR3 bases: TGCGCCAGCAGCTTACAGGGGGCTATTTACGAGCAGTACTTC. Protein sequence: CASSLQGAIYEQYF.

The V and J genes are TRBV19 and TRBJ1-2; D gene uncertain. Germline-derived CDR1 and CDR2 are LNHDA and SQIVND (reference sequence). V was cut by 1 base and J by 4 bases, with 13 bases left in between. CDR3 length equals 15 residues. The CDR3 spells CASSIGGGIGYGYTF. As DNA, the CDR3 is TGTGCCAGTAGTATAGGAGGAGGGATCGGCTATGGCTACACCTTC.

V gene TRBV7-6 combines with J gene TRBJ2-1; the D is unclear. The CDR3 runs 13 residues. Germline CDR1 and CDR2: SGHVS and FNYEAQ. V was pared by 3 bases and J by 5 bases, with 8 bases between. The CDR3 here is CASSFGSNNEQFF. The CDR3 DNA is TGTGCCAGCAGCTTCGGTTCGAACAATGAGCAGTTCTTC. The entire variable domain, with the rest obtained from reference TRBV7-6 and TRBJ2-1, is as follows: GAGVSQSPRYKVTKRGQDVALRCDPISGHVSLYWYRQALGQGPEFLTYFNYEAQQDKSGLPNDRFSAERPEGSISTLTIQRTEQRDSAMYRCASSFGSNNEQFFGPGTRLTVL.

This chain uses TRBV27 with TRBJ2-5, with 9 bases aligning to TRBD1. The CDR3 runs 13 residues. In germline, CDR1 is MNHEY, CDR2 SMNVEV (reference sequence). J lost 4 bases, V lost 8 bases, and 5 bases had no gene match. As DNA, the CDR3 is TGTGCCAGCTACAGGGGGCAGGGAGAGACCCAGTACTTC. It specifies CASYRGQGETQYF.

The chain links TRBV7-2 to TRBJ2-1; 7 bases map to TRBD1. This CDR3 is 14 amino acids long. Trimming at V came to 5 bases and at J to 7 bases, leaving 8 bases not matched to a gene. Germline V gives CDR1 SGHTA, CDR2 FQGNSA. The CDR3 loop is CASSLRQGQNEQFF. The CDR3 DNA is TGTGCCAGCAGCCTCCGACAGGGTCAGAATGAGCAGTTCTTC.

The V call is TRBV13, the J call TRBJ2-3, with D hard to call. The ends were cut back, 5 bases at V and 0 bases at J, with 12 bases in the middle. The CDR3 consists of 15 residues. The V gene's germline CDR1 is PRHDT and CDR2 FYEKMQ (reference sequence). CDR3 DNA: TGTGCCAGCAGCCCTCGAGGCAGTAGCACAGATACGCAGTATTTT. This translates into CASSPRGSSTDTQYF.

This clone was seen only once. This chain links TRBV11-2 with TRBJ1-5; maybe TRBD1 (6 bases). This CDR3 spans 14 amino acids. The germline V and J ends were trimmed by 5 bases and 4 bases, with 12 bases remaining between them. CDR1 and CDR2 from the germline V gene are SGHAT and FQNNGV. The CDR3 region is CASSPTGWNQPQHF. The CDR3 nucleotides read TGTGCCAGCAGCCCGACAGGATGGAATCAGCCCCAGCATTTT.